This paragraph covers one T cell receptor (beta chain) sequence. The entry originates in a study of blood T cell repertoires in COVID-19. Authors' data handling: Reference gene primer amplification gave estimated nucleated cell counts. The method was immunoSEQ multiplex PCR; TCRdb's version includes in-frame clones alone and lacks a portion of them. The DNA was the basis for D and trimming; V, J and clone size are from that table. The sample yields 450,000 to 500,000 clones, approximately 83% seen once. This CDR3 has 17 residues. J lost 0 bases, V lost 4 bases, and 9 bases had no gene match. Looked up from germline, CDR1 is MDHEN and CDR2 is SYDVKM.

The sample taken for sequencing was peripheral blood. The genes are TRBV28 and TRBJ1-2; TRBD1 matches 9 bases. The sequence came from a human donor in a cohort sampled during active COVID-19. Here the CDR3 DNA reads TGTGCCAGCAGTTCCATGGGACAGGGAGGGTCTAACTATGGCTACACCTTC. Amino acid sequence: CASSSMGQGGSNYGYTF.